What follows are 14 T cell receptor beta chains derived from one specimen sequenced in a study of cytomegalovirus exposure and HLA in healthy donors. Amplification used 60 Vbeta primers and 13 Jbeta primers. Produced via immunoSEQ multiplex PCR; TCRdb's table is partial and in-frame only. The sample has over 95,000 clones, around 77% seen once. The sequenced sample consisted of PBMCs. These receptors were collected from a middle-aged man in good health and CMV-seropositive.

This clone has only one observation. The V call is TRBV6-6, the J call TRBJ2-7, with D tentatively TRBD1 (6 bases). Germline values: CDR1 MNHNY, CDR2 SVGAGI (reference sequence). This CDR3 is built from 14 residues. V was clipped by 7 bases and J by 3 bases, with 16 bases between them. The CDR3 spells CASTNSSGVYEQYF. The CDR3 DNA reads TGTGCCAGCACTAATAGTTCAGGGGTCTACGAGCAGTACTTC.

This clone was counted a few times. The chain carries TRBV6-1 and TRBJ2-2; D uncertain. The CDR3 consists of 15 residues. In germline, CDR1 is MNHNS, CDR2 SASEGT. Deletions cut 7 bases from V and 3 bases from J, with 15 bases between. The CDR3 loop reads CASTTSRLDTGELFF. CDR3 sequence (DNA): TGTGCCAGCACCACGAGCAGGTTGGACACCGGGGAGCTGTTTTTT.

DNA for the CDR3: TGTGCCAGCTCAGAAGGACAGGAAGGCGAGGTGCAGTATTTT. Encoded protein: CASSEGQEGEVQYF. J is TRBJ2-3 and V is TRBV18; the match to TRBD1 covers 7 bases. CDR1 and CDR2 (germline): KGHSH, LQKENI. After removal of 5 bases from V and 11 bases from J, the junction contained 13 bases not matched to a gene. This CDR3 contains 14 residues.

V and J are TRBV21-1 and TRBJ2-1; TRBD1, the table's D call, lacks a check against the DNA. TRBV21-1 has pseudogene status. This CDR3 contains 16 residues. In nucleotides, the CDR3 is TGTGCCAGCAGCCTTCCGGACAGGGGGCCCTACAATGAGCAGTTCTTC. As protein: CASSLPDRGPYNEQFF.

V is TRBV15 and J is TRBJ2-7; TRBD1 is a possible D gene (5 bases). The CDR3 is 14 amino acids. Germline V gene lookup returns CDR1 LNHNV and CDR2 YYDKDF (reference sequence). Trimming left V 1 base short and J 0 bases short, with 7 bases between. The CDR3 DNA follows: TGTGCCACCAGCAGAGGGGGCCTCTCCTACGAGCAGTACTTC. This sequence encodes CATSRGGLSYEQYF.

The V call is TRBV7-2, the J call TRBJ2-5, with 8 bases lining up with TRBD2. This CDR3 region has 14 residues. Germline V gives CDR1 SGHTA, CDR2 FQGNSA. Unmatched junction bases numbered 4, after V lost 5 bases and J lost 2 bases. The CDR3 DNA follows: TGTGCCAGCAGCACGGGGACTAGACAAGAGACCCAGTACTTC. It specifies CASSTGTRQETQYF.

Comment on this clone: Since the CDR3 does not end with the conserved phenylalanine or tryptophan, this likely comes from a read error. The rearrangement joins TRBV5-1 to TRBJ1-4; 10 nucleotides agree with TRBD1. V was pared by 8 bases and J by 6 bases, with 1 base of the junction left unmatched. The germline CDR1 and CDR2 sequences are SGHRS and YFSETQ. The CDR3 is 12 residues long. The CDR3 is CARGTGDEKLFC. The DNA of the CDR3 is TGCGCCAGGGGGACAGGGGATGAAAAACTGTTTTGT.

J is TRBJ2-2 and V is TRBV27; D is possibly TRBD2 (6 bases). V was cut by 5 bases and J by 8 bases, with 21 bases left in between. Germline V gives CDR1 MNHEY, CDR2 SMNVEV (reference sequence). This CDR3 region has 16 residues. The CDR3 nucleotides are TGTGCCAGCAGTGCTCATAGGGGATGGGGGGTTGGGGAGCTGTTTTTT. This gives the protein CASSAHRGWGVGELFF.

The chain carries TRBV7-3 and TRBJ2-5; unclear D gene. The better agreement between TRBJ2-7 and the DNA end casts doubt on the J call. Germline assignment: CDR1 SGHTA and CDR2 FQGTGA. The CDR3 is 13 amino acids. Written as DNA, the CDR3 is TGTGCCAGCAGCTTATCCAAGGACTACGAGCAGTACTTC. Translated: CASSLSKDYEQYF.

J is TRBJ1-3 and V is TRBV9; perhaps TRBD1 as D (6 bases). This CDR3 contains 19 residues. Trimming removed 0 bases from V and 0 bases from J, with 19 bases in between. Germline V gene sequence: CDR1 SGDLS, CDR2 YYNGEE. The CDR3 DNA reads TGTGCCAGCAGCGTAGAAGGTGGAAGGGGGTCGAGCTCTGGAAACACCATATATTTT. Protein sequence: CASSVEGGRGSSSGNTIYF.

The rearrangement uses TRBV5-1 and TRBJ2-1; the D gene is possibly TRBD2 (5 bases). Per germline, CDR1 SGHRS and CDR2 YFSETQ. V shed 2 bases and J shed 8 bases, with 14 bases lying between them. The CDR3 is 14 residues long. The DNA for the CDR3 is TGCGCCAGCAGCTTCTCACAAACTAGGGATGAGCAGTTCTTC. Protein: CASSFSQTRDEQFF.

This sequence joins TRBV7-6 and TRBJ2-5, with 14 bases that match TRBD2. This CDR3 contains 17 residues. Trimming cost V 2 bases and J 4 bases; bases outside gene matches: 6. Germline CDR1 is SGHVS and CDR2 is FNYEAQ. The CDR3 loop is CASSLRGLAGGPETQYF. The CDR3 DNA is TGTGCCAGCAGCTTACGAGGACTAGCGGGGGGCCCAGAGACCCAGTACTTC.

The chain employs TRBV5-4 and TRBJ1-2; 7 nucleotides match TRBD1. The CDR3 consists of 14 residues. The V and J ends lost 4 bases and 0 bases, in that order; junction bases with no gene match: 3. Germline-derived CDR1 and CDR2 are SGHNT and YYREEE (reference sequence). The CDR3 loop is CASSLTGTNYGYTF. CDR3 bases: TGTGCCAGCAGCCTGACAGGGACTAACTATGGCTACACCTTC.

This rearrangement joins TRBV9 to TRBJ1-2; weak D call: TRBD1 (5 bases). This CDR3 contains 13 residues. Germline CDR1 SGDLS, CDR2 YYNGEE. Trimming took off 3 bases at V and 2 bases at J, with 8 bases between the two ends. CDR3 amino acids: CASSEGINYGYTF. The CDR3 DNA reads TGTGCCAGCAGCGAGGGGATAAACTATGGCTACACCTTC.